This TCR beta chain was recovered during a study of blood T cell repertoires in COVID-19. Study-level information: The samples span acute and convalescent COVID-19 from the United States, Italy and Spain.

In the original processing: It was from reference gene primer amplification that nucleated cell counts were estimated. The data were produced by immunoSEQ multiplex PCR, yet TCRdb's version contains in-frame clones alone and is incomplete. The V and J calls and clone size come from that table; D and trimming were worked out from the DNA. This sample yields hundreds of thousands of clones, of which about 90% are seen a single time; 0.82% belongs to the top ten. V dropped 5 bases and J dropped 2; count of bases not matched to a gene: 9. The CDR3 has 16 amino acids. Germline CDR1 MNHEY, CDR2 SMNVEV (reference sequence). Seattle researchers signed up patients amid active infection and tracked them longitudinally.

The sequence was obtained from a man in his sixties with COVID-19, enrolled during active disease. The rearrangement joins TRBV27 to TRBJ1-3, with TRBD1 matching 7 bases. Sequencing input: peripheral blood. DNA for the CDR3: TGTGCCAGCAGTCCCTCCCCCACAGGGGCTGGAAACACCATATATTTT. It codes for CASSPSPTGAGNTIYF.